The entry below describes one T cell receptor (beta chain). Its antigen is unknown. The data are from a study of cytomegalovirus exposure and HLA in healthy donors. General study results and limits: The study carried out a later analysis of TCR beta sequences. It associated some 17,000 of them with specific HLA alleles at a false discovery rate of 0.05. Within an earlier analysis, most TCR beta V segments proved productive either about 90% or about 30% of the time.

Germline V gene sequence: CDR1 LGHNA, CDR2 YSLEER. There are 16 residues in the CDR3. The PCR contained 60 Vbeta and 13 Jbeta primers. In the original analysis: Later analysis identified roughly 82 million unique TCR beta chains, 9 million to 13 million shared. Repertoires were generated with immunoSEQ multiplex PCR, while TCRdb's copy carries only in-frame clones and drops some. The V and J calls and clone size were taken over from that table, and D and trimming were inferred from the DNA. Here the sample spans 150,000 to 200,000 clones, 80% to 85% being singletons. This chain connects TRBV4-3 to TRBJ2-5, with 7 bases fitting TRBD1. Matching the DNA end better, TRBJ2-7 makes the J call doubtful. The receptor's source is a woman in her 30s in good health and CMV-seronegative. Source material: PBMCs. CDR3 amino acids: CASSPGSGQDSYEQYF. The CDR3 nucleotides read TGCGCCAGCAGCCCGGGCTCAGGACAGGATTCCTACGAGCAGTACTTC.